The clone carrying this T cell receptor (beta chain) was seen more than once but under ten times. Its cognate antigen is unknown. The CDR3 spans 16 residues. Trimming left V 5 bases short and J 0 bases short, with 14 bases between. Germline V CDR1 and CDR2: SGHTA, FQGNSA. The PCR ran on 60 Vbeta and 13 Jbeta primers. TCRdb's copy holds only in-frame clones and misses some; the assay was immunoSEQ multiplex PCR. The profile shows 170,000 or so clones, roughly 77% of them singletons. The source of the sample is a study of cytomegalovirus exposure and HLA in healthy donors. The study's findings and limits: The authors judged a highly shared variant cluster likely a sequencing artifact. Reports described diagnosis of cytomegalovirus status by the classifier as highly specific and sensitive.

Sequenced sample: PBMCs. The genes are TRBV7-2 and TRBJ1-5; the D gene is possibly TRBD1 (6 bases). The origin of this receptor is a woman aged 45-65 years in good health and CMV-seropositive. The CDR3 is CASSHGQSTSNQPQHF. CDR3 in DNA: TGTGCCAGCAGCCACGGACAGAGCACTAGCAATCAGCCCCAGCATTTT.